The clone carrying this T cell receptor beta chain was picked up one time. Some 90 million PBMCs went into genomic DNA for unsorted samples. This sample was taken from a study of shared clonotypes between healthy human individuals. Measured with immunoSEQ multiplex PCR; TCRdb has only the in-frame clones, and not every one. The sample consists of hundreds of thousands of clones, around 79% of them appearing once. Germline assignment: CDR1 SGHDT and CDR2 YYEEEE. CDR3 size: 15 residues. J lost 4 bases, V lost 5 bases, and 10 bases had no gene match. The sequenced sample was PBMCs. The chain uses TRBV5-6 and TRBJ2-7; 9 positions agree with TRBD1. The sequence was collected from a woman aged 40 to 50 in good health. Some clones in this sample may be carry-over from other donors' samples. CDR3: CASSHGDRVVYEQYF. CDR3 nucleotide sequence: TGTGCCAGCAGTCATGGGGACAGGGTGGTTTACGAGCAGTACTTC.